Listed below are T cell receptor beta chains from one sample, sequenced in a study of T cells in localized non-small cell lung cancer. TCRdb keeps only in-frame clones here, not all; method: immunoSEQ multiplex PCR. Here the sample spans some 27,000 clones, approximately 90% being singletons. Specimen: peripheral blood, collected before any cancer treatment. These receptors were taken from a woman aged 18 to 55 with stage I lung adenocarcinoma. CDR3s include the opening cysteine and the closing phenylalanine or tryptophan. The D gene is left open where the match is weak. Size is omitted from some rows. Given values are once, few, many or a class for expanded clones.

cdr3_aa cdr3_nt clone_size v_call d_call j_call
CASSPGQGSSYNEQFF TGCGCCAGCAGCCCGGGACAGGGGAGCTCCTACAATGAGCAGTTCTTC . TRBV5-1 TRBD1 TRBJ2-1
CASSPTGNQYNEQFF TGTGCCAGCTCACCAACAGGGAACCAATACAATGAGCAGTTCTTC . TRBV18 . TRBJ2-1
CASSDSSGSSNEQFF TGTGCCAGCAGTGACTCCAGCGGGAGTTCAAATGAGCAGTTCTTC . TRBV6-4 TRBD2 TRBJ2-1
CASSLGAGSYGYTF TGTGCCAGCAGCTTAGGGGCGGGCAGCTATGGCTACACCTTC . TRBV5-6 . TRBJ1-2
CASSLTGQPKLGYEQYF TGTGCCAGCAGCTTAACCGGCCAGCCGAAGTTAGGCTACGAGCAGTACTTC . TRBV5-8 . TRBJ2-7
CASSTLGTGQREQYF TGTGCCAGCAGTACCTTAGGGACGGGCCAACGTGAGCAGTACTTC . TRBV6-1 . TRBJ2-7
CASSHDRVSGNTIYF TGTGCCAGCTCACATGACAGGGTCTCTGGAAACACCATATATTTT . TRBV18 TRBD1 TRBJ1-3
CAISVLRDTTGELFF TGTGCCATCAGCGTGCTTCGGGACACCACCGGGGAGCTGTTTTTT once TRBV10-3 . TRBJ2-2
CASRVSGLAKETQYF TGTGCCAGCAGAGTGTCGGGACTAGCAAAAGAGACCCAGTACTTC . TRBV7-3 TRBD2 TRBJ2-5
CASSTPSRGGALDTGELFF TGTGCCTCGAGCACCCCTTCCCGAGGGGGGGCATTAGACACCGGGGAGCTGTTTTTT . TRBV9 . TRBJ2-2
CASSLGGVQPQHF TGTGCCAGCAGTTTAGGCGGTGTACAGCCCCAGCATTTT . TRBV28 . TRBJ1-5
CSVVRGLYNEQFF TGCAGCGTTGTCAGGGGCCTCTACAATGAGCAGTTCTTC . TRBV29-1 . TRBJ2-1
CATSRGVAGTDTQYF TGTGCCACCAGCAGAGGGGTGGCGGGCACAGATACGCAGTATTTT . TRBV15 . TRBJ2-3
CASSRDRGHEQYF TGTGCCAGCAGTCGGGACAGGGGGCACGAGCAGTACTTC . TRBV6-6 TRBD1 TRBJ2-7
CASSPSGATGANVLTF TGCGCCAGCAGTCCCTCAGGGGCCACTGGGGCCAACGTCCTGACTTTC . TRBV23-1 . TRBJ2-6
CASSIQGSGYTF TGTGCCAGTAGTATTCAGGGCAGCGGCTACACCTTC . TRBV19 . TRBJ1-2
CASSSDHNEQFF TGTGCCAGCAGCTCCGACCACAATGAGCAGTTCTTC . TRBV7-3 . TRBJ2-1
CASTMATSGSWTDTQYF TGTGCCAGCACCATGGCGACTAGCGGGAGTTGGACAGATACGCAGTATTTT . TRBV2 TRBD2 TRBJ2-3
CASSLSKGSGQKISYEQYF TGTGCCAGCAGCTTATCCAAGGGTAGCGGACAGAAGATCTCCTACGAGCAGTACTTC . TRBV7-9 . TRBJ2-7
CASSPDRDSLTDTQYF TGTGCCAGCAGTCCAGACCGGGACAGCCTCACAGATACGCAGTATTTT . TRBV28 TRBD1 TRBJ2-3
CASQTGLSTEAFF TGTGCCAGCCAGACAGGCCTATCCACTGAAGCTTTCTTT . TRBV19 . TRBJ1-1
CASSVITSGYNEQFF TGTGCCAGCAGCGTCATCACTAGCGGTTACAATGAGCAGTTCTTC . TRBV9 TRBD2 TRBJ2-1
CASSQDRGSSTDTQYF TGTGCCAGCAGCCAAGATCGGGGATCTAGCACAGATACGCAGTATTTT once TRBV4-2 . TRBJ2-3
CASSLSSTSSYEQYF TGCGCCAGCAGCTTGAGTAGTACAAGCTCCTACGAGCAGTACTTC once TRBV5-1 . TRBJ2-7
CASSSTSGSYNEQFF TGTGCCAGCAGCTCGACTAGCGGTTCCTACAATGAGCAGTTCTTC . TRBV11-2 TRBD2 TRBJ2-1
CASSPANEEQYF TGTGCCAGCAGTCCCGCCAATGAAGAGCAGTACTTC . TRBV28 . TRBJ2-7
CASSLVNQPQHF TGTGCCAGCAGCTTAGTAAATCAGCCCCAGCATTTT . TRBV7-8 . TRBJ1-5
CASSYSGSGSHEQFF TGTGCCAGCAGTTACTCGGGTAGCGGGAGTCACGAGCAGTTCTTC . TRBV6-5 TRBD2 TRBJ2-1
CAWSVHENTEAFF TGTGCCTGGAGTGTACATGAGAACACTGAAGCTTTCTTT few TRBV30 . TRBJ1-1
CASTLSRTSGYTDTQYF TGTGCCAGCACTTTATCGAGGACTAGCGGCTACACAGATACGCAGTATTTT . TRBV27 TRBD2 TRBJ2-3
CASSSNRRGRDTEAFF TGTGCCAGCAGTTCAAACCGTCGGGGAAGGGACACTGAAGCTTTCTTT . TRBV6-6 . TRBJ1-1
CASSPANTEAFF TGTGCCAGCTCACCGGCGAACACTGAAGCTTTCTTT . TRBV18 . TRBJ1-1
CASTQFYEQYF TGTGCCAGCACACAGTTCTACGAGCAGTACTTC . TRBV6-1 . TRBJ2-7
CASSLVETQYF TGTGCCAGCAGCTTAGTAGAGACCCAGTACTTC . TRBV7-2 . TRBJ2-5
CASRGVEKLFF TGTGCCAGCAGGGGGGTTGAAAAACTGTTTTTT . TRBV6-1 . TRBJ1-4
CASRYRDTQYF TGTGCCAGCAGGTACAGGGATACGCAGTATTTT . TRBV7-2 . TRBJ2-3